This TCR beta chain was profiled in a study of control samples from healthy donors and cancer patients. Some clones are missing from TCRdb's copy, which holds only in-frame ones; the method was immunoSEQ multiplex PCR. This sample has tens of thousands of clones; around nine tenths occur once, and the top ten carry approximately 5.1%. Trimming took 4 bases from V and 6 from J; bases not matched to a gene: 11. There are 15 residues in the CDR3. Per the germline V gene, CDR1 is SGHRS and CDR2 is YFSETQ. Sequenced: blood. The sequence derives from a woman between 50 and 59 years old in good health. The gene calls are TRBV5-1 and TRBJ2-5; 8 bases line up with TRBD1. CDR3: CASSPDLDRVKTQYF. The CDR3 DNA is TGCGCCAGCAGCCCAGATTTGGACAGGGTAAAGACCCAGTACTTC.